This T cell receptor beta chain is from a study of blood T cell repertoires in COVID-19. Whole-study context: From the United States, Italy and Spain came samples of acute and convalescent COVID-19. In each case, the material was cDNA or gDNA derived from T cells, B-cell-depleted T cells, or PBMCs.

In this sample, this clone turned up once. Original processing notes: Cell counts per sample came from amplifying reference gene primers. Only in-frame clones appear in the TCRdb table, and some are missing; sequencing was by immunoSEQ multiplex PCR. The DNA was the basis for D and trimming; V, J and clone size are from that table. Counted here are about 250,000 clones, approximately 89% occurring once; the ten biggest clones make up 1.5% to 2%. Material for sequencing was peripheral blood. The TCR originated in a woman aged 60-70 years who had recovered from COVID-19.

CDR3 amino acids: CASSLEKGQNTEAFF. CDR3 nucleotides: TGTGCCAGCAGCTTAGAAAAGGGACAGAACACTGAAGCTTTCTTT. The chain carries TRBV11-1 and TRBJ1-1; D perhaps matches TRBD1 (6 bases). Germline values: CDR1 SGHAT, CDR2 FQDESV (reference sequence). Between the trimmed V and J ends, which lost 1 base and 1 base, there was a span of 10 bases. This CDR3 comprises 15 residues.